What follows describes a single TCR beta chain. Its antigen is as yet unknown. The source material, RNA transcripts, was used to amplify TCR beta CDR3 regions. A set of HTBI primers served as the primers for a first-round RT-PCR of the TCR CDR3. TCRdb used MiXCR to reprocess the multiplex PCR reads, holding one entry per CDR3 protein. The sample holds nearly 250,000 distinct CDR3 sequences, around 25% seen once. This sample is drawn from a study of T cells in Graves' hyperthyroidism and ophthalmopathy. The study, taken as a whole, reports: In simple terms, a model built on 13 V-J features told ophthalmopathy apart from stable hyperthyroidism. Among clonotypes expanded in thyroid above 0.001, most were also found in blood.

Trimming cost V 3 bases and J 6 bases, with 17 bases left between them. Germline V CDR1 and CDR2: DFQATT, SNEGSKA (reference sequence). The CDR3 loop spans 14 amino acids. Enrolled ophthalmopathy patients presented with a Clinical Activity Score of at least 3, a NOSPECS grade of at least 4, and disease duration under 3 months. A patient was excluded if there was uncontrolled infection, other autoimmune disease, pregnancy or lactation. Material for sequencing was blood. This TCR was recovered from a woman in her thirties or forties with Graves' ophthalmopathy. The chain couples TRBV20-1 to TRBJ2-5, with D tentatively TRBD2 (5 bases). The CDR3 nucleotides are TGCAGTGCTAGCGGTACCCGGGGTGAGAAGACCCAGTACTTC. This encodes CSASGTRGEKTQYF.